Shown below are 3 T cell receptor beta chains from a single sample sequenced in a study of radiation and T cells in renal cell carcinoma. Generated by immunoSEQ multiplex PCR, the TCRdb table keeps only in-frame clones and is missing some. The sample shows approximately 70,000 clones, over 60% of them seen only once. Time point denoted: blood 4 weeks post-SBRT, at nephrectomy. Treatment meaning: 15 Gy SBRT to primary tumor, nephrectomy 4 weeks later. The sequenced sample was blood, obtained from a patient whose treatment included radiotherapy and nephrectomy. These receptors were collected from a man between 60 and 75 years old with renal cell carcinoma.

The genes are TRBV4-1 and TRBJ2-7, with a possible D match to TRBD1 (6 bases). The germline V gene has CDR1 MGHRA and CDR2 YSYEKL. Trimming pared 0 bases from V and 2 bases from J, leaving 8 bases between. The CDR3 runs to 14 residues. DNA of the CDR3: TGCGCCAGCAGCCAAGACAGGGGACCCTACGAGCAGTACTTC. It encodes CASSQDRGPYEQYF.

The rearrangement joins TRBV7-8 to TRBJ1-2, with 7 bases matching TRBD1. Germline trimming cut 1 base from V and 2 bases from J; bases unmatched to any gene: 10. Germline V gene lookup returns CDR1 SGHVS and CDR2 FQNEAQ. The CDR3 is 17 amino acids. This CDR3 reads CASSLDEGASLNYGYTF. CDR3 DNA sequence: TGTGCCAGCAGCTTAGATGAGGGGGCGAGTCTAAACTATGGCTACACCTTC.

This clone was detected once. V usage is TRBV7-2 and J usage is TRBJ2-7, with TRBD2 identical over 7 bases. V lost 2 bases to trimming and J lost 4 bases; unmatched junction nucleotides: 5. Germline V CDR1 and CDR2: SGHTA, FQGNSA. This CDR3 has 14 amino acids. This chain's CDR3 is CASSLNGGSYEQYF. CDR3 sequence (DNA): TGTGCCAGCAGCTTAAACGGGGGGTCTTACGAGCAGTACTTC.